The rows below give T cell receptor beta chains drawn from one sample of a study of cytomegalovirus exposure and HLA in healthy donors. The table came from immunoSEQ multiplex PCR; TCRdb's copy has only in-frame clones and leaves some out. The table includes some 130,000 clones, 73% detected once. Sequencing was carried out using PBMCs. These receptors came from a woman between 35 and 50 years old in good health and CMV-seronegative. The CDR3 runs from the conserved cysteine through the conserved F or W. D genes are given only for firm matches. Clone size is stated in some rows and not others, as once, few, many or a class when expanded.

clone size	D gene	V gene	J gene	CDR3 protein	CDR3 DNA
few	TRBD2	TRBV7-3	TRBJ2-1	CASSVTSGGPYNEQFF	TGTGCCAGCAGCGTGACTAGCGGGGGGCCCTACAATGAGCAGTTCTTC
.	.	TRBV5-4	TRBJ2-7	CASSQAQDYEQYF	TGTGCCAGCAGCCAAGCTCAAGACTACGAGCAGTACTTC
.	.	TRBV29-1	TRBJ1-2	CSVGQDYGYTF	TGCAGCGTTGGACAGGACTATGGCTACACCTTC
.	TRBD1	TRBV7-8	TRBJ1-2	CASSSQGQGNYGYTF	TGTGCCAGCAGCTCGCAGGGACAGGGAAACTATGGCTACACCTTC
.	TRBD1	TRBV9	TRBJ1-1	CASSPPRGKNTEAFF	TGTGCCAGCAGCCCACCCAGGGGGAAGAACACTGAAGCTTTCTTT
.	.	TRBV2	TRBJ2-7	CASSEFGIYEQYF	TGTGCCAGCAGTGAATTCGGTATCTACGAGCAGTACTTC
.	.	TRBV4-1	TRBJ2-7	CASSQGESIETFSYEQYF	TGCGCCAGCAGCCAAGGGGAGTCGATCGAAACTTTCTCCTACGAGCAGTACTTC
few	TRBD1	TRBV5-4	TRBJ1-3	CASSDLTGTDSGNTIYF	TGTGCCAGCAGCGATCTGACAGGGACCGACTCTGGAAACACCATATATTTT
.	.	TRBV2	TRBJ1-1	CASTLRGLRNTEAFF	TGTGCCAGCACCTTGCGGGGACTGCGGAACACTGAAGCTTTCTTT
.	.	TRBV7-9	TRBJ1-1	CASSFERNTEAFF	TGTGCCAGCAGCTTTGAGAGGAACACTGAAGCTTTCTTT
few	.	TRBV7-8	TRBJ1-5	CASSLRGGQRIYSNQPQHF	TGTGCCAGCAGCTTACGTGGAGGACAGCGTATCTATAGCAATCAGCCCCAGCATTTT
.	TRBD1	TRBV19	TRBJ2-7	CASRNRGDSYEQYF	TGTGCCAGTAGGAACAGGGGGGACTCCTACGAGCAGTACTTC
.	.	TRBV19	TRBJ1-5	CASSIFGVAEDSNQPQHF	TGTGCCAGTAGTATCTTTGGTGTGGCAGAGGATAGCAATCAGCCCCAGCATTTT
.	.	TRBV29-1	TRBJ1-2	CSVARYAETRFRYTF	TGCAGCGTTGCCCGATACGCAGAAACCAGGTTTCGGTACACCTTC
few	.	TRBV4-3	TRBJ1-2	CASSQVLSSVYGYTF	TGCGCCAGCAGCCAAGTTCTCAGTAGCGTCTATGGCTACACCTTC
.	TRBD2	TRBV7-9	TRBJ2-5	CASSLAGGYQETQYF	TGTGCCAGCAGCTTAGCGGGGGGGTACCAAGAGACCCAGTACTTC
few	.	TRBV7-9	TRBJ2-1	CASSLQDAIPFF	TGTGCCAGCAGCCTACAGGACGCGATACCGTTCTTC